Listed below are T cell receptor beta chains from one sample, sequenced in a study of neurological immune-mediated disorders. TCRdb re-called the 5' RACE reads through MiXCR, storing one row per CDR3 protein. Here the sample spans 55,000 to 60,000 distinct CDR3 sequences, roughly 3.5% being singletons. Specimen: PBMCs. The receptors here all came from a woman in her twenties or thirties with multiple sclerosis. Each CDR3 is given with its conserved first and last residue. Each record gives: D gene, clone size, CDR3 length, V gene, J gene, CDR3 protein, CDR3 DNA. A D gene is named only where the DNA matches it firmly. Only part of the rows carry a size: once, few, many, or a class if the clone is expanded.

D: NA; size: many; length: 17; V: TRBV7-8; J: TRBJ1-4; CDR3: CASSLVGRGSTNEKLFF; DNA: TGTGCCAGCAGCTTAGTTGGCAGGGGATCAACTAATGAAAAACTGTTTTTT
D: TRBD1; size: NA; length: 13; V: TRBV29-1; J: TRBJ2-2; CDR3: CSVRQGDTGELFF; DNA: TGCAGCGTTAGACAGGGAGACACCGGGGAGCTGTTTTTT
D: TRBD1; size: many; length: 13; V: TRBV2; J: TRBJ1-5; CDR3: CASSRDSHQPQHF; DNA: TGTGCCAGCAGCCGGGACAGTCATCAGCCCCAGCATTTT
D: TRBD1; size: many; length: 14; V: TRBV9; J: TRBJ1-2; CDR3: CASSPPSTGDGYTF; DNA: TGTGCCAGCAGCCCCCCCTCTACAGGGGACGGCTACACCTTC
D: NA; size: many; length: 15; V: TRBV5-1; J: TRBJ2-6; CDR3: CASRLRASGANVLTF; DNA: TGCGCCAGCAGACTCAGGGCCTCTGGGGCCAACGTCCTGACTTTC
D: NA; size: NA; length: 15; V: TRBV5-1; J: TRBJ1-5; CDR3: CASSLGRNSNQPQHF; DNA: TGCGCCAGCAGCTTAGGAAGGAATAGCAATCAGCCCCAGCATTTT
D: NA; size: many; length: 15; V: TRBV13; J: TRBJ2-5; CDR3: CASSPLASSGETQYF; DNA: TGTGCCAGCAGCCCTCTCGCCTCGAGCGGGGAGACCCAGTACTTC
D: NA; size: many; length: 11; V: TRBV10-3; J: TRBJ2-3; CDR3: CAIRTADTQYF; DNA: TGTGCCATCAGAACGGCGGATACGCAGTATTTT
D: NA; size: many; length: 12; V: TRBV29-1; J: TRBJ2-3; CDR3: CSVTLPTDTQYF; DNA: TGCAGCGTTACCCTTCCCACAGATACGCAGTATTTT
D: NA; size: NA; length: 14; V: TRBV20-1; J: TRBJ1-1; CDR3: CSARDPGALTEAFF; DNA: TGCAGTGCTAGAGATCCAGGGGCGCTCACTGAAGCTTTCTTT
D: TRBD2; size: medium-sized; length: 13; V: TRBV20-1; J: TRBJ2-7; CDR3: CSVAEREPYEQYF; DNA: TGCAGTGTAGCGGAGCGGGAGCCCTACGAGCAGTACTTC
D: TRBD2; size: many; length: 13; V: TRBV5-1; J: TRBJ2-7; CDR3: CASSAGVPYEQYF; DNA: TGCGCCAGCAGCGCGGGGGTTCCTTACGAGCAGTACTTC
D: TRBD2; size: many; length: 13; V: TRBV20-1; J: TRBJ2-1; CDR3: CSADPGLNNEQFF; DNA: TGCAGTGCCGACCCGGGACTAAACAATGAGCAGTTCTTC
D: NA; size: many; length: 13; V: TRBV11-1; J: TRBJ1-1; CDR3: CASRGGSGTEAFF; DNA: TGTGCCAGCAGGGGAGGGTCGGGCACTGAAGCTTTCTTT
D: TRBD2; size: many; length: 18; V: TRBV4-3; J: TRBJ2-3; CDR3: CASSQDAPRAGVRDTQYF; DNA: TGCGCCAGCAGCCAAGATGCCCCCCGGGCGGGAGTACGAGATACGCAGTATTTT
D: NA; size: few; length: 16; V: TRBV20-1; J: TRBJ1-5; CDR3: CSARAPAGSSNQPQHF; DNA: TGCAGTGCTAGAGCTCCGGCAGGTAGTTCAAATCAGCCCCAGCATTTT
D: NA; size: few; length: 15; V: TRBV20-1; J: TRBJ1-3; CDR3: CSAREGSSSGNTIYF; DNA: TGCAGTGCTAGAGAGGGTTCTTCCTCTGGAAACACCATATATTTT
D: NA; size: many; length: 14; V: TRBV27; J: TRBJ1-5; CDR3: CASSFGQTNQPQHF; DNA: TGTGCCAGCAGTTTCGGACAGACTAATCAGCCCCAGCATTTT
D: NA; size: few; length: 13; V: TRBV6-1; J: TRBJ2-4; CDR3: CASSDWGQNIQYF; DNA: TGTGCCAGCAGTGACTGGGGCCAAAACATTCAGTACTTC
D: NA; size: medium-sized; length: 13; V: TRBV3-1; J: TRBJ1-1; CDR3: CASSQGVVPEAFF; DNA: TGTGCCAGCAGCCAAGGTGTCGTGCCTGAAGCTTTCTTT